This is a list of T cell receptor beta chains from one sample in a study of T-cell reconstitution after alpha-beta-depleted transplantation in children. TCRdb re-analysed the PCR reads in MiXCR, keeping a single row per CDR3 protein. The profile covers about 200,000 distinct CDR3 sequences, with less than 15% appearing a single time and 13% taken by the ten largest. The starting material was PBMCs from the stem cell graft donor, obtained from the stem cell graft. Every receptor here comes from a human donor who donated a stem cell graft to a child with acute lymphoblastic leukemia. Each CDR3 is given with its conserved first and last residue. Each record gives: J gene, clone size, D gene, V gene, CDR3 protein, CDR3 DNA. A D gene is named only where the DNA matches it firmly. The size entry is marked missing in some rows and otherwise reads once, few, many or a size class.

J gene: TRBJ2-1; clone size: many; D gene: TRBD1; V gene: TRBV5-1; CDR3 protein: CASSLIRQGPYNEQFF; CDR3 DNA: TGCGCCAGCAGCTTAATTCGACAGGGGCCCTACAATGAGCAGTTCTTC
J gene: TRBJ2-3; clone size: many; D gene: TRBD2; V gene: TRBV29-1; CDR3 protein: CSVPLAASTDTQYF; CDR3 DNA: TGCAGCGTTCCCCTAGCGGCGTCCACAGATACGCAGTATTTT
J gene: TRBJ2-1; clone size: many; D gene: TRBD2; V gene: TRBV5-1; CDR3 protein: CASSEGRGYNEQFF; CDR3 DNA: TGCGCCAGCAGCGAAGGGAGGGGATACAATGAGCAGTTCTTC
J gene: TRBJ1-1; clone size: -; D gene: -; V gene: TRBV7-9; CDR3 protein: CASSRPRSDTEAFF; CDR3 DNA: TGTGCCAGCAGCCGACCTCGTTCGGACACTGAAGCTTTCTTT
J gene: TRBJ2-1; clone size: many; D gene: TRBD2; V gene: TRBV7-8; CDR3 protein: CASSFGRVGNEQFF; CDR3 DNA: TGTGCCAGCAGCTTCGGGAGGGTGGGGAATGAGCAGTTCTTC
J gene: TRBJ2-1; clone size: -; D gene: -; V gene: TRBV11-2; CDR3 protein: CASSLVPRVEQFF; CDR3 DNA: TGTGCCAGCAGCTTAGTCCCAAGGGTCGAGCAGTTCTTC
J gene: TRBJ2-7; clone size: -; D gene: -; V gene: TRBV27; CDR3 protein: CASSQDGRDYEQYF; CDR3 DNA: TGTGCCAGCAGTCAAGACGGACGGGACTACGAGCAGTACTTC
J gene: TRBJ1-1; clone size: many; D gene: TRBD1; V gene: TRBV7-2; CDR3 protein: CASSLVTGWSTEAFF; CDR3 DNA: TGTGCCAGCAGCTTAGTGACAGGGTGGAGCACTGAAGCTTTCTTT
J gene: TRBJ2-2; clone size: many; D gene: -; V gene: TRBV12-3/TRBV12-4; CDR3 protein: CASSFVVPGELFF; CDR3 DNA: TGTGCCAGCAGTTTCGTGGTCCCCGGGGAGCTGTTTTTT
J gene: TRBJ1-4; clone size: many; D gene: -; V gene: TRBV4-2; CDR3 protein: CASSQLIPKPLFNEKLFF; CDR3 DNA: TGTGCCAGCAGCCAACTCATCCCCAAGCCCCTTTTTAATGAAAAACTGTTTTTT
J gene: TRBJ1-2; clone size: few; D gene: -; V gene: TRBV6-1; CDR3 protein: CASSPPRGIGYGYTF; CDR3 DNA: TGTGCCAGCAGTCCCCCCCGAGGCATTGGCTATGGCTACACCTTC
J gene: TRBJ2-7; clone size: many; D gene: -; V gene: TRBV12-3/TRBV12-4; CDR3 protein: CASSFGISSEQYF; CDR3 DNA: TGTGCCAGCAGTTTCGGTATTAGTTCCGAGCAGTACTTC
J gene: TRBJ1-1; clone size: many; D gene: -; V gene: TRBV12-3/TRBV12-4; CDR3 protein: CASSLWQAFNTEAFF; CDR3 DNA: TGTGCCAGCAGTTTGTGGCAGGCTTTTAACACTGAAGCTTTCTTT
J gene: TRBJ2-5; clone size: few; D gene: TRBD2; V gene: TRBV20-1; CDR3 protein: CSASGLAGLSRKTQYF; CDR3 DNA: TGCAGTGCTAGTGGGTTAGCGGGCCTGAGTCGAAAGACCCAGTACTTC
J gene: TRBJ2-1; clone size: many; D gene: TRBD1; V gene: TRBV12-3/TRBV12-4; CDR3 protein: CASTETGGYNEQFF; CDR3 DNA: TGTGCCAGCACCGAAACAGGGGGGTACAATGAGCAGTTCTTC
J gene: TRBJ1-4; clone size: many; D gene: -; V gene: TRBV28; CDR3 protein: CATSDGGKDEKLFF; CDR3 DNA: TGTGCCACTTCCGACGGGGGCAAGGATGAAAAACTGTTTTTT
J gene: TRBJ2-3; clone size: few; D gene: -; V gene: TRBV5-1; CDR3 protein: CASSPDGLDITDTQYF; CDR3 DNA: TGCGCCAGCAGCCCCGATGGACTCGACATCACAGATACGCAGTATTTT
J gene: TRBJ2-7; clone size: many; D gene: TRBD2; V gene: TRBV10-3; CDR3 protein: CAIGRGLAGAIRSDEQYF; CDR3 DNA: TGTGCCATCGGGAGGGGACTAGCGGGAGCTATCCGTTCCGACGAGCAGTACTTC
J gene: TRBJ2-7; clone size: -; D gene: TRBD1; V gene: TRBV20-1; CDR3 protein: CSATGGTGGYEQYF; CDR3 DNA: TGCAGTGCTACCGGGGGGACAGGGGGCTACGAGCAGTACTTC
J gene: TRBJ2-1; clone size: many; D gene: TRBD2; V gene: TRBV20-1; CDR3 protein: CSANPRSGRGNEQFF; CDR3 DNA: TGCAGTGCTAATCCCCGTAGCGGGAGAGGGAATGAGCAGTTCTTC
J gene: TRBJ2-1; clone size: few; D gene: TRBD2; V gene: TRBV13; CDR3 protein: CASSFQAGAGYNEQFF; CDR3 DNA: TGTGCCAGCAGCTTCCAAGCGGGAGCGGGATACAATGAGCAGTTCTTC
J gene: TRBJ2-1; clone size: once; D gene: -; V gene: TRBV5-4; CDR3 protein: CASSLGSGLHDEQFF; CDR3 DNA: TGTGCCAGCAGCTTGGGATCGGGACTTCATGATGAGCAGTTCTTC
J gene: TRBJ2-7; clone size: -; D gene: -; V gene: TRBV19; CDR3 protein: CASSADRDRREQYF; CDR3 DNA: TGTGCCAGTAGTGCCGATCGGGACCGTCGAGAGCAGTACTTC
J gene: TRBJ1-2; clone size: -; D gene: -; V gene: TRBV12-3/TRBV12-4; CDR3 protein: CATLGGFNYGYTF; CDR3 DNA: TGTGCCACCCTCGGAGGGTTTAACTATGGCTACACCTTC
J gene: TRBJ2-1; clone size: once; D gene: TRBD2; V gene: TRBV14; CDR3 protein: CASSQDSPSGGHEQFF; CDR3 DNA: TGTGCCAGCAGCCAAGATTCCCCCTCGGGAGGGCATGAGCAGTTCTTC
J gene: TRBJ2-7; clone size: -; D gene: -; V gene: TRBV5-1; CDR3 protein: CASSTGGNKYEQYF; CDR3 DNA: TGCGCCAGCAGCACCGGTGGGAATAAGTACGAGCAGTACTTC
J gene: TRBJ2-5; clone size: -; D gene: TRBD1; V gene: TRBV7-6; CDR3 protein: CASGSTGTAETQYF; CDR3 DNA: TGTGCCAGCGGCTCGACAGGGACCGCAGAGACCCAGTACTTC
J gene: TRBJ1-2; clone size: many; D gene: TRBD1; V gene: TRBV10-3; CDR3 protein: CAIRQTQTGLRGYGYTF; CDR3 DNA: TGTGCCATCAGGCAAACCCAGACAGGGCTAAGGGGCTATGGCTACACCTTC
J gene: TRBJ2-1; clone size: few; D gene: -; V gene: TRBV7-9; CDR3 protein: CASSLSFPEGGEFF; CDR3 DNA: TGTGCCAGCAGCTTATCTTTCCCAGAGGGGGGTGAGTTCTTC
J gene: TRBJ2-5; clone size: many; D gene: TRBD2; V gene: TRBV20-1; CDR3 protein: CSARAPSGSETQYF; CDR3 DNA: TGCAGTGCTAGAGCCCCTAGCGGGAGTGAGACCCAGTACTTC
J gene: TRBJ2-7; clone size: few; D gene: TRBD1; V gene: TRBV3-1; CDR3 protein: CASSQVPPRTGTCF; CDR3 DNA: TGTGCCAGCAGCCAAGTGCCGCCGAGGACAGGGACCTGCTTC
J gene: TRBJ2-2; clone size: many; D gene: TRBD2; V gene: TRBV12-3/TRBV12-4; CDR3 protein: CASSLVPLAGGSGELFF; CDR3 DNA: TGTGCCAGCAGTTTGGTCCCCCTAGCGGGAGGATCAGGGGAGCTGTTTTTT
J gene: TRBJ2-7; clone size: many; D gene: -; V gene: TRBV10-2; CDR3 protein: CASAYPDLLFSYEQYF; CDR3 DNA: TGCGCCAGCGCTTACCCAGACTTACTATTCTCCTACGAGCAGTACTTC
J gene: TRBJ1-5; clone size: many; D gene: -; V gene: TRBV5-4; CDR3 protein: CASSLDLGRPQHF; CDR3 DNA: TGTGCCAGCAGCTTGGATCTTGGCCGCCCCCAGCATTTT
J gene: TRBJ2-5; clone size: -; D gene: TRBD1; V gene: TRBV6-1; CDR3 protein: CASSPGQAKETQYF; CDR3 DNA: TGTGCCAGCAGCCCGGGACAGGCAAAAGAGACCCAGTACTTC
J gene: TRBJ2-1; clone size: few; D gene: TRBD1; V gene: TRBV7-9; CDR3 protein: CASSLAFRGPNNEQFF; CDR3 DNA: TGTGCCAGCAGCTTAGCGTTCAGGGGGCCGAACAATGAGCAGTTCTTC
J gene: TRBJ2-5; clone size: many; D gene: -; V gene: TRBV5-1; CDR3 protein: CASSPEGAGQAQYF; CDR3 DNA: TGCGCCAGCAGCCCGGAAGGGGCGGGTCAAGCCCAGTACTTC
J gene: TRBJ2-5; clone size: -; D gene: TRBD2; V gene: TRBV4-1; CDR3 protein: CASSPGLANKETQYF; CDR3 DNA: TGCGCCAGCAGCCCGGGACTAGCTAATAAGGAGACCCAGTACTTC
J gene: TRBJ2-7; clone size: many; D gene: TRBD1; V gene: TRBV12-3/TRBV12-4; CDR3 protein: CASSGAGTDTYEQYF; CDR3 DNA: TGTGCCAGCAGTGGAGCCGGGACAGACACCTACGAGCAGTACTTC
J gene: TRBJ1-1; clone size: -; D gene: -; V gene: TRBV5-1; CDR3 protein: CASSLRAANTEAFF; CDR3 DNA: TGCGCCAGCAGCTTGAGGGCAGCGAACACTGAAGCTTTCTTT
J gene: TRBJ1-1; clone size: few; D gene: -; V gene: TRBV6-1; CDR3 protein: CASRPNHLIRNTEAFF; CDR3 DNA: TGTGCCAGCAGGCCCAACCACCTAATCCGGAACACTGAAGCTTTCTTT
J gene: TRBJ2-7; clone size: few; D gene: TRBD2; V gene: TRBV20-1; CDR3 protein: CSLLAGGPNAYEQYF; CDR3 DNA: TGCAGCTTACTAGCGGGAGGGCCTAACGCGTACGAGCAGTACTTC
J gene: TRBJ1-2; clone size: once; D gene: TRBD1; V gene: TRBV20-1; CDR3 protein: CSARENTGDLYGYTF; CDR3 DNA: TGCAGTGCTAGAGAAAATACAGGGGACCTCTATGGCTACACCTTC
J gene: TRBJ2-5; clone size: few; D gene: TRBD2; V gene: TRBV10-3; CDR3 protein: CAISESGPQLAETQYF; CDR3 DNA: TGTGCCATCAGTGAGTCCGGACCCCAACTAGCGGAGACCCAGTACTTC
J gene: TRBJ2-1; clone size: many; D gene: TRBD2; V gene: TRBV10-3; CDR3 protein: CAISESQASGDYNEQFF; CDR3 DNA: TGTGCCATCAGTGAGTCGCAAGCTAGCGGGGACTACAATGAGCAGTTCTTC
J gene: TRBJ1-3; clone size: many; D gene: -; V gene: TRBV10-3; CDR3 protein: CAISPGWGNTIYF; CDR3 DNA: TGTGCCATCAGCCCAGGGTGGGGAAACACCATATATTTT
J gene: TRBJ1-4; clone size: -; D gene: TRBD1; V gene: TRBV5-4; CDR3 protein: CASSLAGQRGGDEKLFF; CDR3 DNA: TGTGCCAGCAGCTTGGCGGGACAGAGGGGAGGGGACGAAAAACTGTTTTTT
J gene: TRBJ2-3; clone size: few; D gene: TRBD2; V gene: TRBV6-5; CDR3 protein: CASSYSGVGGRAGDTQYF; CDR3 DNA: TGTGCCAGCAGTTACTCTGGGGTTGGCGGGAGGGCCGGAGATACGCAGTATTTT
J gene: TRBJ1-4; clone size: -; D gene: TRBD1; V gene: TRBV7-8; CDR3 protein: CASSLFGQGSTNEKLFF; CDR3 DNA: TGTGCCAGCAGCTTGTTTGGACAGGGGTCAACTAATGAAAAACTGTTTTTT
J gene: TRBJ2-7; clone size: -; D gene: -; V gene: TRBV11-2; CDR3 protein: CASSPTGARGSYEQYF; CDR3 DNA: TGTGCCAGCAGCCCGACGGGAGCGAGGGGGTCCTACGAGCAGTACTTC
J gene: TRBJ2-1; clone size: many; D gene: TRBD2; V gene: TRBV15; CDR3 protein: CATSRDRGTSGTEQFF; CDR3 DNA: TGTGCCACCAGCAGAGATAGAGGGACTAGCGGGACTGAGCAGTTCTTC
J gene: TRBJ2-7; clone size: many; D gene: TRBD1; V gene: TRBV12-3/TRBV12-4; CDR3 protein: CASSPTDRGAYEQYF; CDR3 DNA: TGTGCCAGCAGTCCAACGGACAGGGGTGCCTACGAGCAGTACTTC
J gene: TRBJ2-2; clone size: many; D gene: -; V gene: TRBV5-5; CDR3 protein: CASSFSSATNTGELFF; CDR3 DNA: TGTGCCAGCAGCTTCTCTAGCGCGACGAACACCGGGGAGCTGTTTTTT
J gene: TRBJ2-7; clone size: few; D gene: TRBD2; V gene: TRBV7-9; CDR3 protein: CASSPGSAGLTYEQYF; CDR3 DNA: TGTGCCAGCAGCCCAGGGTCGGCGGGACTAACCTACGAGCAGTACTTC
J gene: TRBJ2-7; clone size: many; D gene: -; V gene: TRBV5-1; CDR3 protein: CASSLENAASYEQYF; CDR3 DNA: TGCGCCAGCAGCTTGGAGAATGCAGCCTCCTACGAGCAGTACTTC
J gene: TRBJ2-7; clone size: many; D gene: -; V gene: TRBV18; CDR3 protein: CASSPRLSYEQYF; CDR3 DNA: TGTGCCAGCTCACCACGGTTAAGCTACGAGCAGTACTTC
J gene: TRBJ2-7; clone size: many; D gene: TRBD2; V gene: TRBV20-1; CDR3 protein: CSARSGTGTYEQYF; CDR3 DNA: TGCAGTGCTAGAAGCGGGACGGGCACCTACGAGCAGTACTTC
J gene: TRBJ2-7; clone size: many; D gene: -; V gene: TRBV5-1; CDR3 protein: CASSLEGGTLYEQYF; CDR3 DNA: TGCGCCAGCAGCTTGGAGGGGGGAACCCTCTACGAGCAGTACTTC
J gene: TRBJ2-1; clone size: many; D gene: TRBD1; V gene: TRBV25-1; CDR3 protein: CASSVTPGTGALNEQFF; CDR3 DNA: TGTGCCAGCAGTGTGACCCCGGGGACAGGGGCGCTCAATGAGCAGTTCTTC
J gene: TRBJ1-5; clone size: many; D gene: -; V gene: TRBV12-3/TRBV12-4; CDR3 protein: CASSSVVGPQHF; CDR3 DNA: TGTGCCAGCAGTTCAGTGGTGGGGCCCCAGCATTTT